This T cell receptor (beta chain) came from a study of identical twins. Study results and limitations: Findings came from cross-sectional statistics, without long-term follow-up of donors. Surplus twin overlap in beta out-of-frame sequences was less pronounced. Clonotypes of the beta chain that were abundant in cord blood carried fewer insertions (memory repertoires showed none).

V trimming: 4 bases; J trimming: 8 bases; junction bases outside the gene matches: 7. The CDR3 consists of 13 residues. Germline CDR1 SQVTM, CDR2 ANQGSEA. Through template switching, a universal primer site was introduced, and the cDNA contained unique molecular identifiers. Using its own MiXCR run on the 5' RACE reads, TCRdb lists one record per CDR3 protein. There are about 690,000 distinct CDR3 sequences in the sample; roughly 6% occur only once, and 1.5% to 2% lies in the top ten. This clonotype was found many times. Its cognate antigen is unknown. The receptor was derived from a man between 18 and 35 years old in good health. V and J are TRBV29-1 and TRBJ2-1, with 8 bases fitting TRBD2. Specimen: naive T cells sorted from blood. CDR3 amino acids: CSVVGLAGHEQFF. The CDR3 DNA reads TGCAGCGTTGTCGGTCTAGCGGGTCATGAGCAGTTCTTC.